This TCR beta chain was found in a study of cytomegalovirus exposure and HLA in healthy donors. Points from the study as a whole: Researchers catalogued approximately 170 TCR beta chains as cytomegalovirus-associated.

The donors were part of the validation cohort of roughly 130 subjects. That cohort was separate from the first cohort, which comprised under 700 subjects. A remark on this clone: No antigen is known for it.

This table comes from immunoSEQ multiplex PCR, and its TCRdb copy is limited to in-frame clones, with some not included. The sample contains nearly 110,000 clones, around 89% of which appear only once. The V gene's germline CDR1 is SGHNT and CDR2 YYREEE (reference sequence). With V trimmed by 5 bases and J by 4 bases, 12 bases remained unmatched. This CDR3 region has 16 residues. Sequenced material: PBMCs. The TCR comes from a woman aged 18-30 years in good health and CMV-seropositive. The chain joins TRBV5-4 to TRBJ1-1; 9 bases agree with TRBD1. The CDR3 reads CASRVRLTGGSTEAFF. CDR3 sequence (DNA): TGTGCCAGCAGGGTCAGATTGACAGGGGGGAGCACTGAAGCTTTCTTT.